The clone carrying this TCR beta chain appeared a few times. Its specificity is not known. The data are from a study of identical twins. General study points: Analyses based on zero insertions could be partly confounded by invariant MAIT and iNKT cells.

V lost 0 bases to trimming and J lost 0 bases; unmatched junction nucleotides: 0. CDR1 and CDR2 from the germline V gene are SGDLS and YYNGEE. The CDR3 sequence is 17 residues long. cDNA carried unique molecular identifiers, and a universal primer site was added by template switching. TCRdb independently ran MiXCR on the 5' RACE reads; one entry per CDR3 protein. The table shows more than 600,000 distinct CDR3 sequences, with about 20% occurring only once. These data were likewise used in another study, on T cells expressing NK-cell markers.

This receptor was taken from a woman between 18 and 29 years old in good health. Sequenced: PBMCs. V gene TRBV9 combines with J gene TRBJ2-3, with 14 bases aligning to TRBD2. The CDR3 sequence is CASSVGTSGGSTDTQYF. In DNA, the CDR3 is TGTGCCAGCAGCGTAGGGACTAGCGGGGGGAGCACAGATACGCAGTATTTT.